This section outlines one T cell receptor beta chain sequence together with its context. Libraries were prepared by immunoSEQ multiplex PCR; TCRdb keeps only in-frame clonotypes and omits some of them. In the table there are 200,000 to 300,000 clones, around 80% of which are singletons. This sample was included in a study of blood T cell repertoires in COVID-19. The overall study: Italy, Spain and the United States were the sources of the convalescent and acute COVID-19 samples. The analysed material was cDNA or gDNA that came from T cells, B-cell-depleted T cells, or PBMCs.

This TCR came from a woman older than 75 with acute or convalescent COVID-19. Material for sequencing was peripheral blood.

The CDR3 sequence: CASSQELGGGLEPYEQYF. Written as DNA, the CDR3 is TGTGCCAGCAGCCAAGAGCTGGGGGGGGGACTAGAACCCTACGAGCAGTACTTC. The chain joins TRBV4-2 to TRBJ2-7; 8 bases fit TRBD2. Germline CDR1 and CDR2: LGHNA and YNFKEQ. The V gene end was trimmed by 0 bases and the J gene end by 2 bases; junction bases not matched to a gene: 12. The CDR3 is 18 residues long.